These 8 T cell receptor beta chains came from one sample sequenced in a study of graft-versus-host responses after intestinal transplantation. Only in-frame clones appear in the TCRdb table, and some are missing; sequencing was by immunoSEQ multiplex PCR. Here the sample spans more than 60,000 clones, less than 95% being singletons. These receptors are not linked to any known antigen. The source was unstimulated CD8+ T cells sorted from spleen or lymph node cells, collected before intestinal transplant. The receptors were gathered from a human donor who received an intestinal transplant.

In the case of this clone: A read error may account for a junction end that differs from germline. The chain recombines TRBV7-9 with TRBJ1-4, with TRBD1 as a possible D gene (5 bases). CDR1 and CDR2 (germline): SEHNR, FQNEAQ (reference sequence). The CDR3 consists of 12 residues. The CDR3 protein is CASSLAQGKLFF. As DNA, the CDR3 is TGTGCCAGCAGCCTAGCGCAGGGAAAACTGTTTTTT.

This rearrangement joins TRBV5-5 to TRBJ2-7; no reliable D call. CDR3 length: 12 residues. Germline values: CDR1 SGHKS, CDR2 YYEKEE (reference sequence). Trimming stripped 0 bases from V and 1 base from J, with 2 bases between. The DNA of the CDR3 is TGTGCCAGCAGCTTGGCATCCTACGAGCAGTACTTC. This codes for CASSLASYEQYF.

V usage is TRBV4-2 and J usage is TRBJ2-2; 9 bases are a match to TRBD1. The CDR3 sequence is 22 residues long. Germline assignment: CDR1 LGHNA and CDR2 YNFKEQ. J lost 3 bases, V lost 4 bases, and 24 bases had no gene match. Here the CDR3 reads CASSPGTGTAGFPNAYTGELFF. CDR3 bases: TGTGCCAGCAGCCCCGGGACAGGGACGGCCGGATTTCCCAATGCTTACACCGGGGAGCTGTTTTTT.

The chain combines TRBV6-5 with TRBJ1-5; D is unclear. Trimming removed 2 bases at V and 7 bases at J, with 6 bases between. Germline V gene data show CDR1 as MNHEY and CDR2 as SVGAGI. The CDR3 runs to 12 residues. CDR3 amino acids: CASSYAGQPQHF. The CDR3 region has the DNA TGTGCCAGCAGTTACGCGGGGCAGCCCCAGCATTTT.

This chain uses TRBV6-1 with TRBJ2-1, with D possibly being TRBD1 (5 bases). Germline assignment: CDR1 MNHNS and CDR2 SASEGT. The V end was cut by 6 bases, the J end by 2 bases, with 14 bases between. There are 15 residues in the CDR3. For the CDR3, the DNA is TGTGCCAGCAGGACGACAGACCTTACCTACAATGAGCAGTTCTTC. Translating it yields CASRTTDLTYNEQFF.

The V and J genes are TRBV27 and TRBJ2-5, with 8 nucleotides matching TRBD1. The CDR3 is 15 residues long. From germline, CDR1 is MNHEY and CDR2 SMNVEV (reference sequence). V lost 2 bases to trimming and J lost 4 bases; unmatched junction nucleotides: 6. The chain's CDR3 is CASSLTGQGGETQYF. CDR3 DNA: TGTGCCAGCAGTTTAACTGGACAGGGAGGAGAGACCCAGTACTTC.

About this clone itself: One end of the junction is discordant with germline, which a read error may explain. The chain employs TRBV5-1 and TRBJ2-7; D not resolved. The CDR3 sequence is 13 residues long. Germline loops: CDR1 SGHRS, CDR2 YFSETQ. For the CDR3, the DNA is TGCGCCAGCAGCCCCTTGGGCTCCTACGATCAGTACTTC. It is translated as CASSPLGSYDQYF.

The chain links TRBV13 to TRBJ2-3, with D perhaps matching TRBD2 (5 bases). The CDR3 consists of 16 residues. CDR1 is PRHDT and CDR2 is FYEKMQ in the germline V gene (reference sequence). V was cut by 5 bases and J by 5 bases, with 20 bases left in between. The CDR3 here is CASSQVPGVAGDTQYF. CDR3 in DNA: TGTGCCAGCAGCCAAGTGCCCGGGGTGGCCGGAGATACGCAGTATTTT. The full variable domain, its missing parts supplied by reference TRBV13 and TRBJ2-3, is AAGVIQSPRHLIKEKRETATLKCYPIPRHDTVYWYQQGPGQDPQFLISFYEKMQSDKGSIPDRFSAQQFSDYHSELNMSSLELGDSALYFCASSQVPGVAGDTQYFGPGTRLTVL.